The present TCR beta chain was sequenced within a study of blood T cell repertoires in COVID-19. Repertoires were generated with immunoSEQ multiplex PCR, while TCRdb's copy carries only in-frame clones and drops some. Among about 150,000 clones listed, about 88% were seen once. This clone was detected once. Germline CDR1 and CDR2: LGHDT and YNNKEL (reference sequence). The CDR3 loop spans 15 amino acids. The V end lost 4 bases, the J end lost 4 bases, and 16 bases lay between the germline ends. The chain joins TRBV3-1 (or the pseudogene TRBV3-2) to TRBJ1-1, with TRBD1 as a possible D gene (5 bases). The sequencing input was peripheral blood. The receptor was derived from a woman aged 55 to 70 with COVID-19, enrolled during active disease. In nucleotides, the CDR3 is TGTGCCAGCAGCCCCGGGTGGGGGGATGGCACTGAAGCTTTCTTT. Its protein is CASSPGWGDGTEAFF.